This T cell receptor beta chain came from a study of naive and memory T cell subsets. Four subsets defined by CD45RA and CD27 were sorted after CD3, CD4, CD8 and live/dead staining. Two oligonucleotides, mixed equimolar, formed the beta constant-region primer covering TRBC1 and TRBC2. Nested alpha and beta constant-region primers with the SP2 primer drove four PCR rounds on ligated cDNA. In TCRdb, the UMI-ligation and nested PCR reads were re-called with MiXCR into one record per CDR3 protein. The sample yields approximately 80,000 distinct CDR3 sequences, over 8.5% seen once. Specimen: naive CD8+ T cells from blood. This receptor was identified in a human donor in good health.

CDR3: CASSSSGTSGRSGTDTQYF. The CDR3 DNA reads as TGTGCCAGCAGTTCGTCCGGGACTAGCGGGAGGTCAGGCACAGATACGCAGTATTTT. J is TRBJ2-3 and V is TRBV12-3 or TRBV12-4, with 15 bases matching TRBD2. V dropped 4 bases and J dropped 1; count of bases not matched to a gene: 9. The CDR3 runs 19 residues.